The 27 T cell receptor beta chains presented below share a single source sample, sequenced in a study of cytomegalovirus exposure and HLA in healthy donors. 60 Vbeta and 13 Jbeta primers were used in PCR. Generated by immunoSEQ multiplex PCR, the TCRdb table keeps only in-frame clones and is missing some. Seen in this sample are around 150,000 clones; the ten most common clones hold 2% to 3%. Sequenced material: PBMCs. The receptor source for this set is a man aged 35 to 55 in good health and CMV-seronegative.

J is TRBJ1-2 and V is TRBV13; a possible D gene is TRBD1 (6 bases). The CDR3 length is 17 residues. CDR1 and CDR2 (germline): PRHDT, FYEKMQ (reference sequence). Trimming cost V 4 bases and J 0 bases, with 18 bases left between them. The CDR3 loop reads CASSSFVPGHPNYGYTF. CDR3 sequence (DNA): TGTGCCAGCAGCTCCTTTGTTCCGGGACACCCTAACTATGGCTACACCTTC. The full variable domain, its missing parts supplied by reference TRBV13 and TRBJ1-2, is AAGVIQSPRHLIKEKRETATLKCYPIPRHDTVYWYQQGPGQDPQFLISFYEKMQSDKGSIPDRFSAQQFSDYHSELNMSSLELGDSALYFCASSSFVPGHPNYGYTFGSGTRLTVV.

CDR3 DNA: TGCGGTTGCTCCGAACTGGTTGGTTATCGTGTTGGCACCGGGGAGCTGTTTTTT. It is translated as CGCSELVGYRVGTGELFF. This chain connects TRBV10-2 to TRBJ2-2, with D unclear. The CDR3 is 18 residues long. Germline V gives CDR1 WSHSY, CDR2 SAAADI.

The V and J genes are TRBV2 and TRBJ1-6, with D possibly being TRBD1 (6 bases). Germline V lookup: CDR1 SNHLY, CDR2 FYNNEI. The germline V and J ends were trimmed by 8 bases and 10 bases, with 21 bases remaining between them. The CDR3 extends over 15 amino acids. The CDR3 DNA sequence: TGTGCCAGCTTGGGGAGACAGGCATTAACCTCACCCCTCCACTTT. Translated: CASLGRQALTSPLHF.

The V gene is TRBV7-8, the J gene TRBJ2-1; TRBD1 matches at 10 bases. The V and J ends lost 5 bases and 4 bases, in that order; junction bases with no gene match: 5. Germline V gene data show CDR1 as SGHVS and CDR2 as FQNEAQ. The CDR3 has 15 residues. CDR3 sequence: CASSRGQGEYNEQFF. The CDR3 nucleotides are TGTGCCAGCAGCCGTGGACAGGGGGAATACAATGAGCAGTTCTTC.

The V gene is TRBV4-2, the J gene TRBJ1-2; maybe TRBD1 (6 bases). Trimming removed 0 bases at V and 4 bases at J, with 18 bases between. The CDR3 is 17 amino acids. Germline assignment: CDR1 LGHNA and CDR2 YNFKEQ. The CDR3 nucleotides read TGTGCCAGCAGCCAAGATCCGGTAACAGGGAAGGGCTATGGCTACACCTTC. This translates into CASSQDPVTGKGYGYTF.

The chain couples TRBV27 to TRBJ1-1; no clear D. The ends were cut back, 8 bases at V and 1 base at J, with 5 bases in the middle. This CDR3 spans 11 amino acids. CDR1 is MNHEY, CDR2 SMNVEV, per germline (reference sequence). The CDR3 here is CASYWNTEAFF. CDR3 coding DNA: TGTGCCAGCTACTGGAACACTGAAGCTTTCTTT.

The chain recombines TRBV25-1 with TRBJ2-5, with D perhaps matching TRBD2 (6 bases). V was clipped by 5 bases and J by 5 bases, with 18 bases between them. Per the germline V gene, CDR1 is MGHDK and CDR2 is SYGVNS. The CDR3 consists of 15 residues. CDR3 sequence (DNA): TGTGCCAGCAGTTCCTCCCTCGCGGGGCCGGAGACCCAGTACTTC. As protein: CASSSSLAGPETQYF.

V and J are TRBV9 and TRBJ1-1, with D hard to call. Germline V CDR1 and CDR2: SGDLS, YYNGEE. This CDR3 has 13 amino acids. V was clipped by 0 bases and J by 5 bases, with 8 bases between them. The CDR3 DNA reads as TGTGCCAGCAGCGTAGGGGCGGGTACTGAAGCTTTCTTT. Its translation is CASSVGAGTEAFF.

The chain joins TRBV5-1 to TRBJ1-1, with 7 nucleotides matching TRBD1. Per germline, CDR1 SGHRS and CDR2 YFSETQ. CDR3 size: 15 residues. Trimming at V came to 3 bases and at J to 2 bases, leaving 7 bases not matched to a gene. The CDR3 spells CASSWDSRGNTEAFF. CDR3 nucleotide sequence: TGCGCCAGCAGCTGGGACAGTCGAGGTAACACTGAAGCTTTCTTT.

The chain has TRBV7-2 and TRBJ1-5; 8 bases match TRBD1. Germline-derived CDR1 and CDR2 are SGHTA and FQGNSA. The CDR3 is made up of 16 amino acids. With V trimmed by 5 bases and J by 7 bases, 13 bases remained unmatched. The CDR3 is CASSRFDRGYRQPQHF. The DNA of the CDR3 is TGTGCCAGCAGCCGATTTGACAGGGGCTATAGGCAGCCCCAGCATTTT.

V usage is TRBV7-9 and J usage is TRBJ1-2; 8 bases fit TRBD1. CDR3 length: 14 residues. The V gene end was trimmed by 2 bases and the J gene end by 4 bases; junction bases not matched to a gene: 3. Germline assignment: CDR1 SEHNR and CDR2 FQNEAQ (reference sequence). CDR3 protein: CASSLRQGTYGYTF. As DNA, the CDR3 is TGTGCCAGCAGCTTACGACAGGGGACCTATGGCTACACCTTC.

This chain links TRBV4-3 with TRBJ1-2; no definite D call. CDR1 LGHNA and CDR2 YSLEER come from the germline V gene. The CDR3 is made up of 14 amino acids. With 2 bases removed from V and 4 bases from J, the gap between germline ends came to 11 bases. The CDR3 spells CASSQQREGYGYTF. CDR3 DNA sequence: TGCGCCAGCAGCCAACAAAGAGAGGGCTATGGCTACACCTTC.

The DNA of the CDR3 is TGTGCCAGCAATAAAGGGGACAGGGGGAGCGACGAGCAGTACTTC. Protein: CASNKGDRGSDEQYF. The chain recombines TRBV6-1 with TRBJ2-7; 11 bases align to TRBD1. The germline CDR1 and CDR2 sequences are MNHNS and SASEGT. V shed 7 bases and J 5 bases; nucleotides not matched to a gene: 10. There are 15 residues in the CDR3.

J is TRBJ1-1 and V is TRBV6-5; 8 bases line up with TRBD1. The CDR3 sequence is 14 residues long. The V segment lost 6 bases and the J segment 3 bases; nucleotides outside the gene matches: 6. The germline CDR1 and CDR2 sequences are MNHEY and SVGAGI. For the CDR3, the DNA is TGTGCCAGCAGAAGTGACAGGGGAGACACTGAAGCTTTCTTT. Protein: CASRSDRGDTEAFF.

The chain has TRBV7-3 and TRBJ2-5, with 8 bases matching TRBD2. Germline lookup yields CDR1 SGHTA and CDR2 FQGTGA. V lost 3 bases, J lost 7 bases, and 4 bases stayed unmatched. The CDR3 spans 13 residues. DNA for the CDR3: TGTGCCAGCAGCTTTAGCGGGGTTGGGACCCAGTACTTC. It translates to CASSFSGVGTQYF. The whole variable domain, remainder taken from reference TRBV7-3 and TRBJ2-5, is GAGVSQTPSNKVTEKGKYVELRCDPISGHTALYWYRQSLGQGPEFLIYFQGTGAADDSGLPNDRFFAVRPEGSVSTLKIQRTERGDSAVYLCASSFSGVGTQYFGPGTRLLVL.

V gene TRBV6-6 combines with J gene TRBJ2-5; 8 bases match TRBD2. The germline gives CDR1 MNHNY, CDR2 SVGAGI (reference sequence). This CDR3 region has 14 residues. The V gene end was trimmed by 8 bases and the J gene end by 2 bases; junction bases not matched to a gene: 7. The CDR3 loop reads CASRAGGGQETQYF. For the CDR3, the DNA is TGTGCCAGCCGGGCGGGGGGAGGACAAGAGACCCAGTACTTC.

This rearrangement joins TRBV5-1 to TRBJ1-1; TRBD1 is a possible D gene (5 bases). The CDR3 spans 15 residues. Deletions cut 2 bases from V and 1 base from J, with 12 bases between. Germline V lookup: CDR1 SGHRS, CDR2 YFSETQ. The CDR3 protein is CASSFGAGGNTEAFF. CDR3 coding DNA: TGCGCCAGCAGCTTCGGGGCGGGGGGGAACACTGAAGCTTTCTTT.

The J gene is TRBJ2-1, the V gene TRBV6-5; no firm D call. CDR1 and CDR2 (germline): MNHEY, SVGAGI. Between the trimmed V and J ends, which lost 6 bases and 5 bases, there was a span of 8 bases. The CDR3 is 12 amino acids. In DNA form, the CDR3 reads TGTGCCAGCAGAGCGTGGGACAATGAGCAGTTCTTC. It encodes CASRAWDNEQFF.

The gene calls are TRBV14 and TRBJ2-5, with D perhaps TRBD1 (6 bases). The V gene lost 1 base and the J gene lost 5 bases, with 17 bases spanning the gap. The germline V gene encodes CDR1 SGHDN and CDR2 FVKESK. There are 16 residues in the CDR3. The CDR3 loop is CASSQVRPRGWETQYF. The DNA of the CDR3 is TGTGCCAGCAGCCAAGTTCGACCCAGGGGTTGGGAGACCCAGTACTTC. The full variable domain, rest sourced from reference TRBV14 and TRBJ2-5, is EAGVTQFPSHSVIEKGQTVTLRCDPISGHDNLYWYRRVMGKEIKFLLHFVKESKQDESGMPNNRFLAERTGGTYSTLKVQPAELEDSGVYFCASSQVRPRGWETQYFGPGTRLLVL.

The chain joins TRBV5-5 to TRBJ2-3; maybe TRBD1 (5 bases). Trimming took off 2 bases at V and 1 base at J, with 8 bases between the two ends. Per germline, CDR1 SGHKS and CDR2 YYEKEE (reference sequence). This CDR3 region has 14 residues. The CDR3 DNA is TGTGCCAGCAGCTTTGGCAGGGGCACAGATACGCAGTATTTT. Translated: CASSFGRGTDTQYF.

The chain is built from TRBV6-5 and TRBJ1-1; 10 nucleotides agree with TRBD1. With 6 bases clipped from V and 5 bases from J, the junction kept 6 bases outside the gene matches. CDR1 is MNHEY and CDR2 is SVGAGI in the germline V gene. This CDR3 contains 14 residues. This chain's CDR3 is CASSRGQGRTEAFF. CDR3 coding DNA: TGTGCCAGCAGCCGGGGACAGGGGAGGACTGAAGCTTTCTTT.

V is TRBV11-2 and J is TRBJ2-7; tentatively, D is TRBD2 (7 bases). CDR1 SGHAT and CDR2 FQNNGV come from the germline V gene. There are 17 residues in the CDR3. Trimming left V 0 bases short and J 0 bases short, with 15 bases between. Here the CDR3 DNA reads TGTGCCAGCAGCTTAGAGGGGGGGGCAGGCGGCTCCTACGAGCAGTACTTC. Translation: CASSLEGGAGGSYEQYF.

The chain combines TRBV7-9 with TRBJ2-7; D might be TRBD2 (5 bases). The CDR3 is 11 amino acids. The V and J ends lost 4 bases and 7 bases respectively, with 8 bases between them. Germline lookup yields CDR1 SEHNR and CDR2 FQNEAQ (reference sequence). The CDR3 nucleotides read TGTGCCAGCAGCTCCGGGGTGGAGCAGTACTTC. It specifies CASSSGVEQYF.

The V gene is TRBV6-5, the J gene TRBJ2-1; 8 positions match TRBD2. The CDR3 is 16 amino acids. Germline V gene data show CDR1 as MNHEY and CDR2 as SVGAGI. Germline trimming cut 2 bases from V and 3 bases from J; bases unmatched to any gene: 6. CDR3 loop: CASSYTAGGNYNEQFF. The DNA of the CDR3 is TGTGCCAGCAGTTACACGGCGGGGGGTAACTACAATGAGCAGTTCTTC.

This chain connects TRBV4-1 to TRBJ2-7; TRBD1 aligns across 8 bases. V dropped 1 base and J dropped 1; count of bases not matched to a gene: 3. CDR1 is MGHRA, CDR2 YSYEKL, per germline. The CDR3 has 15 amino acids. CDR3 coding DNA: TGCGCCAGCAGCCAAGCAGGGGGCCCTTCCTACGAGCAGTACTTC. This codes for CASSQAGGPSYEQYF.

CDR3 DNA: TGTGCCAGCAGCGAAATCGGACTAGCGGGGGTGTCAGATACGCAGTATTTT. Its protein is CASSEIGLAGVSDTQYF. The chain uses TRBV5-6 and TRBJ2-3; 13 nucleotides agree with TRBD2. Germline lookup yields CDR1 SGHDT and CDR2 YYEEEE. The CDR3 totals 17 residues. The V segment lost 4 bases and the J segment 4 bases; nucleotides outside the gene matches: 9.

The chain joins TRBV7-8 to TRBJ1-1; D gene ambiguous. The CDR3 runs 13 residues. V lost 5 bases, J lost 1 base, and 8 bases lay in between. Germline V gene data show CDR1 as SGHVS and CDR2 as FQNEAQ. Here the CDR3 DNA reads TGTGCCAGCAGCAATGACAAGAACACTGAAGCTTTCTTT. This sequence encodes CASSNDKNTEAFF.